The next 10 T cell receptor beta chains were all read from a single sample in a study of blood T cell repertoires in COVID-19. Assay: immunoSEQ multiplex PCR; the TCRdb copy retains only in-frame clones and omits some. In the table there are about 210,000 clones, roughly four fifths of which are singletons. The sequencing input was PBMCs or T cells enriched from blood (not recorded which). These receptors came from a man aged 40-49 years who had recovered from COVID-19.

This clone was recorded a few times. This rearrangement joins TRBV5-4 to TRBJ2-7, with 9 bases matching TRBD2. CDR1 and CDR2 from the germline V gene are SGHNT and YYREEE (reference sequence). The CDR3 loop spans 15 amino acids. The V segment lost 4 bases and the J segment 0 bases; nucleotides outside the gene matches: 5. CDR3 region: CASSQSGRNSYEQYF. Here the CDR3 DNA reads TGTGCCAGCAGCCAAAGCGGGAGGAACTCCTACGAGCAGTACTTC.

V gene TRBV11-2 combines with J gene TRBJ2-1, with unresolved D. The V and J ends lost 6 bases and 10 bases respectively, with 10 bases between them. This CDR3 has 11 amino acids. Germline CDR1 reads SGHAT; CDR2 reads FQNNGV. CDR3 protein: CASRSRIEQFF. The CDR3 bases are TGTGCCAGCAGATCCAGGATCGAGCAGTTCTTC.

The V call is TRBV10-3, the J call TRBJ2-7, with 8 bases fitting TRBD1. This CDR3 has 13 residues. Germline loops: CDR1 ENHRY, CDR2 SYGVKD. The ends lost 4 bases at V and 3 bases at J; junction bases unmatched: 2. In DNA, the CDR3 is TGTGCCATCAGTGGACAGGGGTACTACGAGCAGTACTTC. Its protein product is CAISGQGYYEQYF.

The rearrangement links TRBV7-8 to TRBJ1-1; 8 nucleotides line up with TRBD1. The CDR3 extends over 15 amino acids. The germline CDR1 and CDR2 sequences are SGHVS and FQNEAQ. With V trimmed by 6 bases and J by 4 bases, 10 bases remained unmatched. The DNA of the CDR3 is TGTGCCAGCAGAACATACAGGGGGACGAGCACTGAAGCTTTCTTT. It yields the protein CASRTYRGTSTEAFF.

As for this clone: Different DNA sequences within this sample yield the same CDR3. The chain uses TRBV2 and TRBJ1-2, with D uncertain. Trimming cost V 4 bases and J 0 bases, with 9 bases left between them. CDR3 length: 14 amino acids. Germline V gene lookup returns CDR1 SNHLY and CDR2 FYNNEI. The CDR3 DNA reads TGTGCCAGCAGTGTCACGGGTCCTAACTATGGCTACACCTTC. Protein sequence: CASSVTGPNYGYTF.

This chain joins TRBV5-1 and TRBJ2-1, with TRBD2 matching 12 bases. Germline V gives CDR1 SGHRS, CDR2 YFSETQ. V was clipped by 1 base and J by 6 bases; unmatched bases: 8. The CDR3 runs to 17 residues. CDR3 sequence: CASSLRPSGGALNEQFF. The CDR3 DNA sequence: TGCGCCAGCAGCTTGAGGCCTAGCGGGGGGGCCCTCAATGAGCAGTTCTTC.

The chain joins TRBV24-1 to TRBJ1-5; D possibly corresponds to TRBD1 (6 bases). The CDR3 spans 13 residues. Germline V gene sequence: CDR1 KGHDR, CDR2 SFDVKD. Trimming shortened V by 4 bases and J by 7 bases, and 10 bases separated the two germline ends. The CDR3 sequence is CATSEWGGQPQHF. The CDR3 bases are TGTGCCACCAGTGAATGGGGGGGCCAGCCCCAGCATTTT.

The genes are TRBV12-5 and TRBJ1-1, with 8 bases that match TRBD1. Germline V gene lookup returns CDR1 LGHNT and CDR2 FRNRAP. The CDR3 runs 16 residues. After removal of 3 bases from V and 1 base from J, the junction contained 7 bases not matched to a gene. The CDR3 loop is CASGLLTGVKNTEAFF. The CDR3 DNA reads as TGTGCTAGTGGTTTACTGACAGGGGTAAAGAACACTGAAGCTTTCTTT.

V is TRBV7-9 and J is TRBJ1-2, with TRBD1 as a possible D gene (6 bases). This CDR3 is built from 11 residues. V gave up 5 bases and J gave up 8 bases, with 9 bases separating them. CDR1 and CDR2 from the germline V gene are SEHNR and FQNEAQ (reference sequence). CDR3 DNA sequence: TGTGCCAGCAGCGTTACAGGGGGCTACACCTTC. As protein: CASSVTGGYTF. Looking up the rest from reference TRBV7-9 and TRBJ1-2 gives the full variable domain: DTGVSQNPRHKITKRGQNVTFRCDPISEHNRLYWYRQTLGQGPEFLTYFQNEAQLEKSRLLSDRFSAERPKGSFSTLEIQRTEQGDSAMYLCASSVTGGYTFGSGTRLTVV.

The chain combines TRBV24-1 with TRBJ2-3, with D perhaps matching TRBD1 (5 bases). CDR3 length: 15 residues. V lost 1 base, J lost 2 bases, and 9 bases lay in between. Germline V lookup: CDR1 KGHDR, CDR2 SFDVKD. The CDR3 DNA sequence: TGTGCCACCAGTGATTTTCAGGGCGCCACAGATACGCAGTATTTT. This encodes CATSDFQGATDTQYF.